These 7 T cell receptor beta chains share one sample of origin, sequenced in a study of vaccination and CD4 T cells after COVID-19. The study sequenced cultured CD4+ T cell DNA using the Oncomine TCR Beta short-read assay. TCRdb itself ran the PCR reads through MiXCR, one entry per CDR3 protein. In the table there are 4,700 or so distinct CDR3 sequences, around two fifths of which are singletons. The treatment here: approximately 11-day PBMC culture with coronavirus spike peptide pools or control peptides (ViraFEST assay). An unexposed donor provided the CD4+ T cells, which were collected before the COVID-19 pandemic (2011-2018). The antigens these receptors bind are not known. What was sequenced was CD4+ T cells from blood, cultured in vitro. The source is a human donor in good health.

The CDR3 sequence: CASSIRDTRTEAFF. The CDR3 DNA sequence: TGTGCCAGCAGCATCCGGGACACCAGGACTGAAGCTTTCTTT. This chain connects TRBV5-4 to TRBJ1-1; weak D call: TRBD1 (6 bases). CDR3 size: 14 residues. Looked up from germline, CDR1 is SGHNT and CDR2 is YYREEE (reference sequence). V was trimmed by 4 bases and J by 5 bases, leaving 15 bases between them.

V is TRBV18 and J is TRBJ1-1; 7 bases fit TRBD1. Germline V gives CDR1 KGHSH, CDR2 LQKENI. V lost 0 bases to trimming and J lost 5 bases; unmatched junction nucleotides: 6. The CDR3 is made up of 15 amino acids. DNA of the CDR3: TGTGCCAGCTCACCACCCTCGGGACAGAAGACTGAAGCTTTCTTT. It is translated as CASSPPSGQKTEAFF.

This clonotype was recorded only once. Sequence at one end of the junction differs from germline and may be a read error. As DNA, the CDR3 is TGTGCCAGCAGTTCAGGACAGGACACCGGGGAGCTGTATTTT. Translation gives CASSSGQDTGELYF. The chain is built from TRBV6-4 and TRBJ2-2; TRBD1 agrees at 7 bases. The germline CDR1 and CDR2 sequences are MRHNA and SNTAGT. There are 14 residues in the CDR3.

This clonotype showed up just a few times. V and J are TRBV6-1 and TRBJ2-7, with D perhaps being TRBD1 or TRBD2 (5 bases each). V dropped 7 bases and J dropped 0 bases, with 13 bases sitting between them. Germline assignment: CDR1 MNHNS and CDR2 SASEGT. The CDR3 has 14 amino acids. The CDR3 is CASKRDLNSYEQYF. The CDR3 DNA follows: TGTGCCAGCAAAAGGGACCTTAACTCCTACGAGCAGTACTTC.

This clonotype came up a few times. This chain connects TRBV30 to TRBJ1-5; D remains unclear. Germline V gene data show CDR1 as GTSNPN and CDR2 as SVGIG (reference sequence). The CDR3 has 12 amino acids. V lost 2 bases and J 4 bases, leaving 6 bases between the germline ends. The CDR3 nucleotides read TGTGCCTGGAGTTTTACTAATCAGCCCCAGCATTTT. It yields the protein CAWSFTNQPQHF.

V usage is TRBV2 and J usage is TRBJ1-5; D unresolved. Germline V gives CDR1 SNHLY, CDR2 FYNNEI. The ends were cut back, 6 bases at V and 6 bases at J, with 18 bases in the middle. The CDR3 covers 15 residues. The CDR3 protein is CASRSDTGPLQPQHF. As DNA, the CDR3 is TGTGCCAGCAGGTCAGACACCGGCCCTCTTCAGCCCCAGCATTTT.

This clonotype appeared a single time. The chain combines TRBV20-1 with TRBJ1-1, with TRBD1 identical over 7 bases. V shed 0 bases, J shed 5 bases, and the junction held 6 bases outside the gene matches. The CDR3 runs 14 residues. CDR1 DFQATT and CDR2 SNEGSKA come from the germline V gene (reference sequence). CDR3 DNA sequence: TGCAGTGCTAGAGACCCAAGACAGGGAACTGAAGCTTTCTTT. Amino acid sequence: CSARDPRQGTEAFF.